This TCR beta chain was sequenced for a study of blood T cells in healthy people across ages. This clonotype was seen many times. Its antigen is not known. Next came a second PCR, run for roughly 6 to 11 cycles, which used a sample-barcoded 5' primer along with a J-beta primer mix. TCRdb analysed the 5' RACE reads with MiXCR anew, one entry per CDR3 protein. In the table there are about 700,000 distinct CDR3 sequences, 32% of which are singletons. Findings of the study overall: The study regarded diversity estimates from one million T cells as underestimates.

CDR3 size: 16 residues. V was clipped by 3 bases and J by 3 bases; unmatched bases: 10. Germline CDR1 DFQATT, CDR2 SNEGSKA (reference sequence). This clonotype was sampled from an elderly woman in good health. The rearrangement uses TRBV20-1 and TRBJ2-7, with 11 bases fitting TRBD2. The source material was blood. In DNA, the CDR3 is TGCAGTGCTAGGAACTTAGCGGGGGGGTCACTCTACGAGCAGTACTTC. This gives the protein CSARNLAGGSLYEQYF.